These T cell receptor beta chains were read from a single sample in a study of blood T cell repertoires in COVID-19. Some clones are missing from TCRdb's copy, which holds only in-frame ones; the method was immunoSEQ multiplex PCR. The data hold about 37,000 clones, with roughly 90% observed a single time. Sequenced: peripheral blood. Receptor source: a man aged 55 to 70 with active COVID-19. CDR3s include the opening cysteine and the closing phenylalanine or tryptophan. The D gene is left open where the match is weak. Size is omitted from some rows. Given values are once, few, many or a class for expanded clones.

>TRBJ1-1|.|.|TRBV10-3
CAISEAPDRSSIRTEAFF
TGTGCCATCAGTGAGGCCCCCGACCGGAGTAGCATTCGCACTGAAGCTTTCTTT
>TRBJ2-3|medium-sized|.|TRBV12-5
CASGLRSSGSTDTQYF
TGTGCTAGTGGTTTGAGGTCGAGCGGGAGCACAGATACGCAGTATTTT
>TRBJ2-7|.|TRBD2|TRBV6-6
CASSYTGTSGSYEQYF
TGTGCCAGCAGTTACACCGGGACTAGCGGGTCATACGAGCAGTACTTC
>TRBJ2-7|.|TRBD2|TRBV5-5
CASSLGMTSGSHLPYEQYF
TGTGCCAGCAGCTTGGGGATGACTAGCGGGAGCCACCTCCCCTACGAGCAGTACTTC
>TRBJ2-5|.|.|TRBV5-1
CASNEGGRWETQYF
TGCGCCAGCAACGAGGGAGGCCGATGGGAGACCCAGTACTTC
>TRBJ2-3|.|TRBD2|TRBV6-5
CASSGSGRGADTQYF
TGTGCCAGCAGCGGTAGCGGGAGAGGAGCAGATACGCAGTATTTT
>TRBJ2-6|once|.|TRBV6-1
CASSEIIGGSGANVLTF
TGTGCCAGCAGTGAAATAATCGGGGGTTCTGGGGCCAACGTCCTGACTTTC
>TRBJ1-5|.|.|TRBV28
CASSLPNYSNQPQHF
TGTGCCAGCAGTTTACCGAACTATAGCAATCAGCCCCAGCATTTT
>TRBJ1-3|.|.|TRBV6-5
CASSYGGPSGNTIYF
TGTGCCAGCAGTTACGGGGGCCCCTCTGGAAACACCATATATTTT
>TRBJ1-2|.|TRBD1|TRBV29-1
CSVPPTGSGSYGYTF
TGCAGCGTGCCACCGACAGGGTCGGGAAGCTATGGCTACACCTTC
>TRBJ2-7|.|TRBD2|TRBV6-6
CASTAGTSEAYEQYF
TGTGCCAGCACCGCCGGGACTAGCGAGGCATACGAGCAGTACTTC
>TRBJ2-3|.|.|TRBV6-2/TRBV6-3
CASSYRSGLSTDTQYF
TGTGCCAGCAGTTATCGTTCGGGACTTAGCACAGATACGCAGTATTTT
>TRBJ2-7|.|.|TRBV7-8
CASSLFDEQYF
TGTGCCAGCAGCTTATTCGACGAGCAGTACTTC
>TRBJ2-7|.|TRBD2|TRBV7-9
CASTPGGGSPYEQYF
TGTGCCAGCACTCCTGGGGGGGGGAGCCCCTACGAGCAGTACTTC
>TRBJ2-5|.|.|TRBV2
CASSPPGAGRETQYF
TGTGCCAGCAGCCCTCCCGGGGCGGGAAGAGAGACCCAGTACTTC
>TRBJ2-3|.|.|TRBV6-2/TRBV6-3
CASSALRGRAGTQYF
TGTGCCAGCAGTGCCCTTAGGGGGAGGGCGGGTACGCAGTATTTT
>TRBJ1-6|.|TRBD1|TRBV3-1/TRBV3-2
CASSQGATGVSPLHF
TGTGCCAGCAGCCAAGGTGCGACAGGGGTCTCACCCCTCCACTTT
>TRBJ2-5|.|.|TRBV5-5
CASSLAGFREETQYF
TGTGCCAGCAGCTTGGCCGGTTTTCGGGAAGAGACCCAGTACTTC
>TRBJ1-2|.|TRBD1|TRBV4-1
CASSTTPDRARYGYTF
TGCGCCAGCAGCACTACCCCAGACAGGGCCAGATATGGCTACACCTTC
>TRBJ1-1|.|.|TRBV25-1
CASSHGTEAFF
TGTGCCAGCAGCCACGGGACTGAAGCTTTCTTT
>TRBJ1-3|.|TRBD1|TRBV6-5
CASSRGTGAGNTIYF
TGTGCCAGCAGTAGGGGGACAGGGGCTGGAAACACCATATATTTT
>TRBJ2-5|.|TRBD2|TRBV5-4
CASSYGLVMETQYF
TGTGCCAGCAGCTACGGACTAGTTATGGAGACCCAGTACTTC
>TRBJ1-4|.|TRBD1|TRBV18
CASSPPTGGYVNEKLFF
TGTGCCAGCTCACCACCAACAGGGGGCTATGTTAATGAAAAACTGTTTTTT
>TRBJ2-7|.|TRBD2|TRBV4-1
CASSQETSGRAFEQYF
TGCGCCAGCAGCCAAGAAACTAGCGGGAGGGCCTTCGAGCAGTACTTC
>TRBJ2-7|.|.|TRBV3-1/TRBV3-2
CASSQVGSLYEQYF
TGTGCCAGCAGCCAAGTCGGGAGTCTTTACGAGCAGTACTTC
>TRBJ2-2|once|TRBD1|TRBV18
CASSPSRDRESGELFF
TGTGCCAGCTCACCCTCCCGGGACAGGGAATCCGGGGAGCTGTTTTTT
>TRBJ1-3|.|.|TRBV7-3
CASSFGSSGNTIYF
TGTGCCAGCAGCTTTGGTAGCTCTGGAAACACCATATATTTT
>TRBJ1-3|.|.|TRBV6-5
CASRPLTGPGNTIYF
TGTGCCAGCAGGCCCCTTACAGGGCCTGGAAACACCATATATTTT
>TRBJ2-5|once|TRBD1|TRBV5-4
CASSLDPGGGETQYF
TGTGCCAGCAGCTTGGATCCAGGGGGCGGAGAGACCCAGTACTTC
>TRBJ2-3|.|.|TRBV5-4
CASSLDFSPSGDTQYF
TGTGCCAGCAGCTTGGATTTTAGTCCCTCAGGAGATACGCAGTATTTT
>TRBJ2-5|.|.|TRBV3-1/TRBV3-2
CASSLGLEETQYF
TGTGCCAGCAGCCTGGGACTGGAAGAGACCCAGTACTTC
>TRBJ2-3|.|.|TRBV10-3
CAIRPPQGSDTQYF
TGTGCCATCAGACCCCCACAGGGCTCCGATACGCAGTATTTT
>TRBJ2-7|.|TRBD2|TRBV19
CATGTSGTYEQYF
TGTGCCACGGGGACTAGCGGGACCTACGAGCAGTACTTC
>TRBJ2-3|once|.|TRBV2
CASSYRSSDTQYF
TGTGCCAGCTCTTACAGATCCTCAGATACGCAGTATTTT
>TRBJ2-1|.|TRBD2|TRBV7-2
CASSFSVSGSYEQFF
TGTGCCAGCAGCTTTTCGGTGAGCGGGAGCTATGAGCAGTTCTTC
>TRBJ2-1|.|.|TRBV12-5
CASGSPYHSSNEQFF
TGTGCTAGTGGTTCCCCGTATCACTCCTCCAATGAGCAGTTCTTC
>TRBJ1-2|.|.|TRBV24-1
CATSDFTAGGYTF
TGTGCCACCAGTGATTTTACAGCTGGTGGCTACACCTTC
>TRBJ2-7|.|TRBD2|TRBV11-2
CASSYPGLAGGPFSYEQYF
TGTGCCAGCAGCTACCCGGGACTAGCGGGAGGGCCCTTCTCCTACGAGCAGTACTTC
>TRBJ2-1|.|.|TRBV9
CASSVGGGTWNEQFF
TGTGCCAGCAGCGTAGGGGGCGGGACGTGGAATGAGCAGTTCTTC
>TRBJ2-1|.|.|TRBV4-1
CASSQVATREEDEQFF
TGCGCCAGCAGCCAAGTCGCGACTAGAGAGGAAGATGAGCAGTTCTTC
>TRBJ2-2|.|TRBD1|TRBV7-2
CASSLWDRGLAGELFF
TGTGCCAGCAGCTTATGGGACAGGGGGCTGGCCGGGGAGCTGTTTTTT
>TRBJ1-5|.|.|TRBV19
CASKSKQGFGNQPQHF
TGTGCCAGTAAAAGCAAACAGGGATTTGGGAATCAGCCCCAGCATTTT
>TRBJ1-1|.|TRBD1|TRBV6-2/TRBV6-3
CASSVPRGKGTEAFF
TGTGCCAGCAGCGTCCCCAGGGGGAAGGGCACTGAAGCTTTCTTT
>TRBJ2-2|.|.|TRBV6-4
CASSDSLDRETGELFF
TGTGCCAGCAGTGACTCGTTAGACAGAGAGACCGGGGAGCTGTTTTTT
>TRBJ2-3|.|TRBD1|TRBV5-1
CASSQGTGARDTQYF
TGCGCCAGCAGCCAAGGGACAGGGGCACGGGATACGCAGTATTTT
>TRBJ2-7|medium-sized|.|TRBV4-1
CASSQGGTGTYEQYF
TGCGCCAGCAGCCAAGGCGGAACAGGGACCTACGAGCAGTACTTC
>TRBJ2-7|.|.|TRBV11-2
CASSHSAGPYEQYF
TGTGCCAGCAGCCATAGCGCGGGGCCCTACGAGCAGTACTTC
>TRBJ2-5|.|.|TRBV12-3/TRBV12-4
CASSLKGETQYF
TGTGCCAGCAGTTTAAAGGGGGAGACCCAGTACTTC
>TRBJ2-2|.|.|TRBV7-9
CASSGLQGFSGELFF
TGTGCCAGCAGCGGGCTACAGGGTTTCTCCGGGGAGCTGTTTTTT
>TRBJ2-2|once|.|TRBV30
CAWRSGFGSGELFF
TGTGCCTGGAGATCGGGGTTCGGTTCCGGGGAGCTGTTTTTT
>TRBJ2-5|medium-sized|TRBD1|TRBV28
CASSLSWDREETQYF
TGTGCCAGCAGTTTATCGTGGGACAGGGAAGAGACCCAGTACTTC
>TRBJ1-5|.|.|TRBV20-1
CSATDHSNQPQHF
TGCAGTGCTACTGACCATAGCAATCAGCCCCAGCATTTT
>TRBJ2-7|.|TRBD1|TRBV4-1
CASSLGQGDPYEQYF
TGCGCCAGCAGCCTTGGACAGGGGGATCCCTACGAGCAGTACTTC
>TRBJ2-3|.|TRBD1|TRBV7-2
CASSSGQSTDTQYF
TGTGCCAGCAGTTCGGGACAGAGCACAGATACGCAGTATTTT
>TRBJ2-5|.|TRBD2|TRBV4-1
CASSQSGRRYF
TGCGCCAGCAGCCAAAGCGGGAGAAGATACTTC